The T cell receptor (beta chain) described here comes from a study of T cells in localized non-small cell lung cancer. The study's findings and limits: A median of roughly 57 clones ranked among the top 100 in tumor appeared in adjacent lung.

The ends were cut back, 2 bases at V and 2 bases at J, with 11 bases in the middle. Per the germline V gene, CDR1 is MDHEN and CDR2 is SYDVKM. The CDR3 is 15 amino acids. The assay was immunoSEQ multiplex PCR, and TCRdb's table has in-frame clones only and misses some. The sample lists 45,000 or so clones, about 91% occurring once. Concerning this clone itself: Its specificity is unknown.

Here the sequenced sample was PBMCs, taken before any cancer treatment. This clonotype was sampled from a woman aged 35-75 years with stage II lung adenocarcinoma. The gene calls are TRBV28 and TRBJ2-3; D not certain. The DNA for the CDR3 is TGTGCCAGCAGTTTAACGGCAGGATTCACAGATACGCAGTATTTT. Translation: CASSLTAGFTDTQYF.